This T cell receptor beta chain was documented in a study of CD8 T cells in ankylosing spondylitis. The study's findings and limits: The disease-linked clones had a CD8+ phenotype and low blood frequencies. Enrichment of disease-linked clones was reportedly significant in matched ankylosing spondylitis synovial fluid. In reactive arthritis synovial fluid and blood, some motif variants had been reported before.

This clonotype came up once. Its antigen is undetermined. In germline, CDR1 is LNHNV, CDR2 YYDKDF (reference sequence). CDR3 size: 16 residues. The V segment lost 3 bases and the J segment 1 base; nucleotides outside the gene matches: 4. Construction of TCR beta libraries was performed using quantitative 5'-RACE with molecular barcodes. TCRdb independently ran MiXCR on the 5' RACE reads; one entry per CDR3 protein. Found here are 310,000 or so distinct CDR3 sequences, 20% of them singletons; the top ten hold roughly 7.3%. Sample: blood, either unsorted or a sorted T cell fraction (not recorded which). The clonotype originates from a male donor with ankylosing spondylitis or in good health (not recorded which). The chain couples TRBV15 to TRBJ2-3; 10 bases match TRBD2. CDR3 coding DNA: TGTGCCACCAGCAGCCAAGCGGGGGGGCGCACAGATACGCAGTATTTT. This encodes CATSSQAGGRTDTQYF. Full variable domain (remainder filled in from reference TRBV15 and TRBJ2-3): DAMVIQNPRYQVTQFGKPVTLSCSQTLNHNVMYWYQQKSSQAPKLLFHYYDKDFNNEADTPDNFQSRRPNTSFCFLDIRSPGLGDTAMYLCATSSQAGGRTDTQYFGPGTRLTVL.